A single T cell receptor beta chain is shown here with its context. The germline gene is not matched at one end of the junction; a read error may be the cause. Germline CDR1 reads MNHEY; CDR2 reads SMNVEV (reference sequence). This CDR3 region has 15 residues. These data originate in a study of metastatic and nonmetastatic thyroid tumors. Prior to thyroid surgery, none of the patients had received any treatment. Through MiXCR, TCRdb re-clonotyped the PCR reads. The repertoire holds about 52,000 clones, roughly 18% seen once, with almost 3% in the top ten. V gene TRBV27 combines with J gene TRBJ1-6; D not certain. Specimen: blood. The TCR sequence derives from a female donor with papillary thyroid cancer or a benign thyroid nodule (not recorded which). Some clones in this sample may be carry-over from other donors' samples. The CDR3 sequence: CASSLSWRTGSPLQF. Written as DNA, the CDR3 is TGTGCCAGCAGTTTATCGTGGAGGACGGGTTCACCCCTCCAGTTT.